The 5 T cell receptor beta chains below all came from one sample that was sequenced in a study of OX40 agonist ivuxolimab in advanced cancers. Clones were sequenced by immunoSEQ multiplex PCR, and TCRdb holds only the in-frame ones, with some missing. The sample has about 23,000 clones; around 84% are singletons. The sample here was CD4+ or CD8+ T cells sorted from blood, taken in a trial of the OX40 agonist ivuxolimab. These receptors all stem from an adult with an advanced solid tumor such as melanoma, head and neck, liver or kidney cancer.

This CDR3 reads CASSLGFGSRETQYF. In DNA form, the CDR3 reads TGTGCCAGCAGCTTAGGGTTCGGGTCGAGGGAGACCCAGTACTTC. V and J are TRBV7-9 and TRBJ2-5; D call uncertain. Germline V gene data show CDR1 as SEHNR and CDR2 as FQNEAQ (reference sequence). V was cut by 1 base and J by 5 bases, with 14 bases left in between. CDR3 length: 15 amino acids.

CDR3 nucleotides: TGTGCCAGCAGCCCCTTTGGCGGGGGGGCCGCAGATACGCAGTATTTT. It codes for CASSPFGGGAADTQYF. The chain uses TRBV9 and TRBJ2-3; TRBD2 matches 9 bases. The CDR3 is 16 residues long. Germline-derived CDR1 and CDR2 are SGDLS and YYNGEE. J gave up 4 bases and V 4 bases, and 10 bases lay outside the gene matches.

This clone was counted a single time. This chain joins TRBV7-2 and TRBJ2-3; D assignment may be TRBD1 or TRBD2 (6 bases each). This CDR3 has 16 residues. Germline CDR1 reads SGHTA; CDR2 reads FQGNSA. The V and J ends lost 4 bases and 2 bases respectively, with 16 bases between them. CDR3 DNA sequence: TGTGCCAGCAGCTCTAGGGGGGCGAGGGTCACAGATACGCAGTATTTT. Its translation: CASSSRGARVTDTQYF.

The V and J genes are TRBV6-1 and TRBJ1-1; no clear D. Trimming shortened V by 6 bases and J by 4 bases, and 6 bases separated the two germline ends. The CDR3 length is 11 residues. In germline, CDR1 is MNHNS, CDR2 SASEGT. The CDR3: CASSHSTEAFF. The CDR3 region has the DNA TGTGCCAGCAGCCACAGCACTGAAGCTTTCTTT.

This chain connects TRBV27 to TRBJ1-2; 8 nucleotides align to TRBD1. Germline CDR1 and CDR2: MNHEY and SMNVEV (reference sequence). The CDR3 runs 13 residues. V shed 5 bases, J shed 6 bases, and the junction held 5 bases outside the gene matches. Written as DNA, the CDR3 is TGTGCCAGCAGTCCCGGACAGGGTAATGGCTACACCTTC. Protein sequence: CASSPGQGNGYTF.